This TCR beta chain was identified during a study of T cell changes during pregnancy in multiple sclerosis (dated by TCRdb to the late 2010s). Looking at the study overall: Changes in the T cell repertoire over the course of pregnancy were examined in this study in women with multiple sclerosis.

This clone was recorded a few times. Which antigen it targets is not known. It has no much larger one-base neighbor in the sample; base qualities were not kept. The junction shows trimming of 2 bases on V and 10 bases on J, plus 9 bases between the germline ends. The CDR3 spans 12 residues, from the cysteine through the phenylalanine. CDR3 DNA only is kept here, 36 bases in frame from base 1. The germline V gene yields ENHRY for CDR1 and SYGVKD for CDR2. Libraries came from the immunoSEQ multiplex PCR assay. TCRdb re-hosts the immuneACCESS table, in-frame sequences only. Its copies lack some clones; in the studies checked, an unresolved V gene accounts for under half of them, and the cause for the rest is not known. The table for this sample lists tens of thousands of clones; 92% of them were counted only once. The ten largest clones represent around 0.78% of the sample.

In this chain, TRBV10-3 is recombined with TRBJ2-1, with no D gene named confidently. This specimen was CD4+ T cells from peripheral blood mononuclear cells, taken before pregnancy. The source is a female donor with multiple sclerosis, enrolled in a pregnancy study. The nucleotide sequence reads as follows: TGTGCCATCAGTGAGATGAAACTAGAGCAGTTCTTC. Its protein reads: CAISEMKLEQFF.